This T cell receptor beta chain was retrieved from a study of blood T cell repertoires in COVID-19. Study-wide context: Whether acute or convalescent, the COVID-19 samples came from the United States, Italy and Spain. The analysed material was cDNA or gDNA that came from T cells, B-cell-depleted T cells, or PBMCs.

In the source study's methods: Using reference gene primer amplification, nucleated cell counts were estimated. This table comes from immunoSEQ multiplex PCR, and its TCRdb copy is limited to in-frame clones, with some not included. That table gives V, J and clone size, and the DNA gave D and trimming. The table shows 350,000 to 500,000 clones, with 70% to 90% occurring only once. Seattle researchers signed up patients amid active infection and tracked them longitudinally. Germline V gene data show CDR1 as LNHDA and CDR2 as SQIVND (reference sequence). The CDR3 spans 14 residues. V shed 2 bases and J shed 6 bases, with 13 bases lying between them.

Input material: peripheral blood. This chain joins TRBV19 and TRBJ1-2; D remains unclear. The sequence was collected from a man aged 18-30 years with COVID-19, enrolled during active disease. As DNA, the CDR3 is TGTGCCAGTAGTATAATCGGGGTCCTTGATGGCTACACCTTC. Protein: CASSIIGVLDGYTF.